There are many counts of the clone carrying this T cell receptor (beta chain). This sample is part of a study of Graves' ophthalmopathy and Graves' hyperthyroidism. RNA transcripts provided the template for amplifying TCR beta CDR3 regions. After a first-round RT-PCR with HTBI primers, a second-round multiplex PCR was run. TCRdb re-called the multiplex PCR reads through MiXCR, storing one row per CDR3 protein. The sample yields over 500,000 distinct CDR3 sequences, about 24% seen once. Exclusion criteria comprised other autoimmune diseases, uncontrolled infections, pregnancy or lactation in patients. The CDR3 is 13 residues long. In germline, CDR1 is SGHNT, CDR2 YENEEA. V dropped 6 bases and J dropped 4; count of bases not matched to a gene: 4.

Sequencing was carried out using peripheral blood. The V gene is TRBV11-3, the J gene TRBJ2-7, with 9 nucleotides matching TRBD2. This sequence was found in a woman aged 18 to 35 with stable Graves' hyperthyroidism. Some clones in this sample may be carry-over from other donors' samples. DNA for the CDR3: TGTGCCAGCAGTGGCGGGGGGGCTTACGAGCAGTACTTC. Protein sequence: CASSGGGAYEQYF.